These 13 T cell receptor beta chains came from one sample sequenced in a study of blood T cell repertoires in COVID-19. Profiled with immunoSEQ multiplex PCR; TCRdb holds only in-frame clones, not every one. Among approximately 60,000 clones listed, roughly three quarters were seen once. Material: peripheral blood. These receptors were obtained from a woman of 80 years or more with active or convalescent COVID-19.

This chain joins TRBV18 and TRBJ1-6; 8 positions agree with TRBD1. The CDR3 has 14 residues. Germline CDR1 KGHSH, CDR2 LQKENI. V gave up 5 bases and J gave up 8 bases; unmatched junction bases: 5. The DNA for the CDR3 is TGTGCCAGCTCAGAAACGACAGGGGATTCACCCCTCCACTTT. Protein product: CASSETTGDSPLHF.

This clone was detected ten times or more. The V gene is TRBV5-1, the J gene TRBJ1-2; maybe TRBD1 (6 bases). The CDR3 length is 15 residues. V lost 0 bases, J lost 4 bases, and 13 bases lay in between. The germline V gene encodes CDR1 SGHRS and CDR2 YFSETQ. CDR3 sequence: CASSLETGTTYGYTF. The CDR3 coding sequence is TGCGCCAGCAGCTTGGAGACCGGGACAACCTATGGCTACACCTTC.

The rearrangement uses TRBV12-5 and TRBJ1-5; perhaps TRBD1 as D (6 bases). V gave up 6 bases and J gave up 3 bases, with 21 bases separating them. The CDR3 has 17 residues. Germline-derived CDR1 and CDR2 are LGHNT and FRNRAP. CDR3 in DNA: TGTGCTAGTGGCACCCCACGGGGCAGGGGAATCAATCAGCCCCAGCATTTT. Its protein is CASGTPRGRGINQPQHF.

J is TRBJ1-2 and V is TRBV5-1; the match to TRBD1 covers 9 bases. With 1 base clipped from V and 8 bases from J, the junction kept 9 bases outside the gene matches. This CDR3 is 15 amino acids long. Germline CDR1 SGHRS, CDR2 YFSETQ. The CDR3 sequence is CASSLREGQGRGYTF. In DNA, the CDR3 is TGCGCCAGCAGCTTGAGAGAGGGACAGGGTCGGGGCTACACCTTC. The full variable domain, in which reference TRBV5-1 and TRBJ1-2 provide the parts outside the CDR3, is KAGVTQTPRYLIKTRGQQVTLSCSPISGHRSVSWYQQTPGQGLQFLFEYFSETQRNKGNFPGRFSGRQFSNSRSEMNVSTLELGDSALYLCASSLREGQGRGYTFGSGTRLTVV.

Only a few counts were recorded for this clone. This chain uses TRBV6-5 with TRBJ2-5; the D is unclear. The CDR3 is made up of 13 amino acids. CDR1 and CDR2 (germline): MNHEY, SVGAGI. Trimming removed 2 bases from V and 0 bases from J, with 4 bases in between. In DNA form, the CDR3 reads TGTGCCAGCAGTTACCAGGACCAAGAGACCCAGTACTTC. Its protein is CASSYQDQETQYF.

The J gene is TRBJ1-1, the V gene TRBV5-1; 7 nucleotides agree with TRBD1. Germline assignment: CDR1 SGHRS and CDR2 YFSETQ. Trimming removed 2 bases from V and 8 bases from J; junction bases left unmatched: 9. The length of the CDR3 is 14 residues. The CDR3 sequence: CASSFRQGVTEAFF. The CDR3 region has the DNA TGCGCCAGCAGCTTTCGACAGGGAGTCACCGAAGCTTTCTTT.

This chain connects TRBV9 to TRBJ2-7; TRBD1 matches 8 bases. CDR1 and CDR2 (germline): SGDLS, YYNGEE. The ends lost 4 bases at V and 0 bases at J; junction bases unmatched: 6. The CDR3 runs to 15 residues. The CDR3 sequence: CASSLGTGPSYEQYF. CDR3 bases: TGTGCCAGCAGCCTAGGGACAGGACCCTCCTACGAGCAGTACTTC.

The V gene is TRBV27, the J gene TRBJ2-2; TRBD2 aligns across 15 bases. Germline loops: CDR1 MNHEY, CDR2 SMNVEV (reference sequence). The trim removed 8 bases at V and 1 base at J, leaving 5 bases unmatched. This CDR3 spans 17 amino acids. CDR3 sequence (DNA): TGTGCCAGCCAGGGACTAGCGGGGGGACAGAACACCGGGGAGCTGTTTTTT. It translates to CASQGLAGGQNTGELFF.

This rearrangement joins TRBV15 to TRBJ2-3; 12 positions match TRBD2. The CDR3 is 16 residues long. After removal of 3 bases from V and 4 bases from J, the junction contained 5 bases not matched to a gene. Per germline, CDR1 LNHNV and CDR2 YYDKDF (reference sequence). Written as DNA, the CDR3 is TGTGCCACCAGCAGGATACTAGCGGGGGGTGCAGATACGCAGTATTTT. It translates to CATSRILAGGADTQYF.

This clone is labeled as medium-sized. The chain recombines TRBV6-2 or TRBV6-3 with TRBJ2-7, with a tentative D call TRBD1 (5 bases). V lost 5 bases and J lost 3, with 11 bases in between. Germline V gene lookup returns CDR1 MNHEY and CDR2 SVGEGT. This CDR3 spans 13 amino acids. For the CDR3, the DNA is TGTGCCAGCAGTCGAGACAGCCTCTACGAGCAGTACTTC. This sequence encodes CASSRDSLYEQYF.

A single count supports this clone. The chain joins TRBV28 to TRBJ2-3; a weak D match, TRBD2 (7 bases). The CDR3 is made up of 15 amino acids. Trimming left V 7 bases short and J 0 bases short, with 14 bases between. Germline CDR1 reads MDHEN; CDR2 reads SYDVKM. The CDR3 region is CASIWRGLSTDTQYF. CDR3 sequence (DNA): TGTGCCAGCATTTGGCGGGGGCTTAGCACAGATACGCAGTATTTT.

This chain's CDR3 is CASSLAGGLNTEAFF. In DNA, the CDR3 is TGCGCCAGCAGCTTGGCCGGCGGTCTGAACACTGAAGCTTTCTTT. The chain couples TRBV5-1 to TRBJ1-1, with unresolved D. CDR1 is SGHRS and CDR2 is YFSETQ in the germline V gene. V was trimmed by 0 bases and J by 0 bases, leaving 9 bases between them. The CDR3 runs 15 residues.

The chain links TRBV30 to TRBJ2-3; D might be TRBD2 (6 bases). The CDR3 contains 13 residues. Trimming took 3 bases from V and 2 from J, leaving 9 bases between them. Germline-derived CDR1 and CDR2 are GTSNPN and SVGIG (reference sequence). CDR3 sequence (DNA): TGTGCCTGGAGGGCGGGGTACACAGATACGCAGTATTTT. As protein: CAWRAGYTDTQYF.